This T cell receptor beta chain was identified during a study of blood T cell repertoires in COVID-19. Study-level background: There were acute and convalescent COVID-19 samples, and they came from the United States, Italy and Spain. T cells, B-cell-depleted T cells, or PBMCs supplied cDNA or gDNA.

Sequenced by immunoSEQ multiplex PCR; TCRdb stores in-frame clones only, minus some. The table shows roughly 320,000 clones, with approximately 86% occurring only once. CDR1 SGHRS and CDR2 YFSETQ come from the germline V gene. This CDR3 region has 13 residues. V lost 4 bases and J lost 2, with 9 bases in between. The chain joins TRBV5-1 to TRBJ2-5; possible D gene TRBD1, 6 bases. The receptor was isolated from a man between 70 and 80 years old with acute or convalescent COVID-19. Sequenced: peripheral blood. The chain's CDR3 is CASSPDSQETQYF. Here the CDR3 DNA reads TGCGCCAGCAGCCCGGACAGTCAAGAGACCCAGTACTTC.